This T cell receptor (beta chain) was sequenced in a study of vaccination and CD4 T cells after COVID-19. Study-wide results and caveats: It was found that, in convalescent patients, 304 of 307 vaccine-specific clones were spike mono-reactive.

Sample treatment: approximately 9-day PBMC culture with coronavirus spike peptide pools or control peptides (ViraFEST assay). This clonotype has a handful of counts. Its antigen is undetermined. The Oncomine TCR Beta short-read assay generated sequence data from the DNA of cultured CD4+ T cells. In this case, cultured CD4+ T cells provided the extracted genomic DNA. TCRdb ran MiXCR on the PCR reads and lists one entry per CDR3 protein. This table has about 12,000 distinct CDR3 sequences, 45% to 50% appearing once. Sequencing used CD4+ T cells from blood, cultured in vitro. This receptor was identified in a human donor who had recovered from COVID-19.

The CDR3 DNA follows: TGTGCCAGCGGGTCCTGGGGGGAGCAGTACTTC. Translation: CASGSWGEQYF. J is TRBJ2-7 and V is TRBV12-3 or TRBV12-4; D may match TRBD1 or TRBD2 (5 bases each). V gave up 8 bases and J gave up 7 bases, with 12 bases separating them. This CDR3 has 11 amino acids.